This T cell receptor (beta chain) was documented in a study of shared clonotypes between healthy human individuals. In the study overall: Aged 18 to 49, the donors were a couple of women and a few men.

The CDR3 length is 13 residues. Germline lookup yields CDR1 WSHSY and CDR2 SAAADI. Trimming took 6 bases from V and 1 from J, leaving 7 bases between them. Points on this clone: Its specificity is not known.

Findings and caveats of the study: Tissue TCR repertoires likely differ from these blood-only repertoires. Non-shared clonotypes were found to have lower generation probabilities than the clonotypes that were shared by all four of the sorted-subset donors.

Sorted-subset replicate PCR reactions were performed with about 210 ng DNA, corresponding to some 32,000 T cell genomes. Here immunoSEQ multiplex PCR was the method, and the copy in TCRdb shows in-frame clones only, minus some. The sample shows hundreds of thousands of clones, 96% of them seen only once. The sequencing sample was made of memory CD8+ T cells sorted from blood. Stated subset: CD45RO+ cells pooled with CCR7-negative TemRA cells. The genes are TRBV10-2 and TRBJ2-1; D possibly corresponds to TRBD2 (5 bases). The receptor was isolated from a young man in good health. The CDR3 bases are TGCGCCAGCAGCGACTATTCCTACAATGAGCAGTTCTTC. Its protein is CASSDYSYNEQFF.